This TCR beta chain was sequenced during a study of cytomegalovirus exposure and HLA in healthy donors. This clone occurred a few times. Antigen unknown. Study observations and caveats: Solely CMV serostatus was available to characterize immune exposure. Many donors carried some public TCRs, although rarity characterized most TCR sequences. Most CMV-associated TCR beta chains appeared HLA-restricted in a later analysis.

From germline, CDR1 is SGHVS and CDR2 FQNEAQ. This CDR3 has 14 residues. The V end lost 3 bases, the J end lost 5 bases, and 13 bases lay between the germline ends. PCR primers comprised 60 Vbeta and 13 Jbeta primers. Assay: immunoSEQ multiplex PCR; the TCRdb copy retains only in-frame clones and omits some. In the table there are about 150,000 clones, 75% to 90% of which are singletons. The TCR comes from a young woman in good health and CMV-seronegative. Sequencing used PBMCs. V and J are TRBV7-8 and TRBJ2-5, with D perhaps matching TRBD1 (6 bases). CDR3 sequence: CASSFTGIGETQYF. In nucleotides, the CDR3 is TGTGCCAGCAGCTTTACAGGGATAGGGGAGACCCAGTACTTC.